The 18 T cell receptor beta chains given below trace back to one sample, sequenced in a study of adult and cord blood Vdelta2 T cells (dated by TCRdb to 2017 to 2019). Library construction relied on multiplex PCR. Sequencing was carried out with an Illumina MiSeq. TCRdb redid the processing of the public reads, applying fastp at Q25 and MiXCR, and retained in-frame beta chains. Entries are consolidated by CDR3 protein sequence, retaining the most common genes and DNA. This sample's listing comprises about 20 distinct CDR3 sequences. Material: Vdelta2+ gamma-delta T cells from blood. The label giving this sample's cell subset or site can be read as: sorted TCRalphabeta-negative Vdelta2+ gammadelta T cells. The receptors stem from a human donor in good health as an adult, or a neonate sampled through umbilical cord blood (not recorded which).

Comments on this clonotype: This beta chain appears as a stray read in a library generated for delta chains; its size is not informative. This chain joins TRBV19 and TRBJ1-4; D is ambiguous. The length of the CDR3 is 15 residues. V was clipped by 4 bases and J by 4 bases, with 13 bases between them. CDR1 is LNHDA, CDR2 SQIVND, per germline (reference sequence). The CDR3 DNA sequence: TGTGCCAGTAGTACTTCCAGTCATGGTAATGAAAAACTGTTTTTT. This gives the protein CASSTSSHGNEKLFF.

About this clonotype: A library made for delta chains picked up this beta chain off target, so its size means little. The rearrangement joins TRBV6-2 or TRBV6-3 to TRBJ2-5; 11 nucleotides align to TRBD2. V lost 2 bases and J lost 3; bases outside the gene matches: 5. The germline CDR1 and CDR2 sequences are MNHEY and SVGEGT. This CDR3 is 16 amino acids long. The CDR3 spells CASSYGLGLAEETQYF. The DNA of the CDR3 is TGTGCCAGCAGTTACGGCCTGGGACTAGCGGAAGAGACCCAGTACTTC.

Remarks on this clonotype: Because this beta chain is a stray read in a library intended to capture delta chains, its abundance should not be given much weight. J is TRBJ1-5 and V is TRBV11-1, with TRBD1 as a possible D gene (6 bases). Germline V gene sequence: CDR1 SGHAT, CDR2 FQDESV (reference sequence). V was shortened by 0 bases and J by 7 bases, with 10 bases between the two germline ends. This CDR3 comprises 14 residues. The CDR3: CASSLAIQGQPQHF. The CDR3 region has the DNA TGTGCCAGCAGCTTAGCGATCCAGGGGCAGCCCCAGCATTTT.

Concerning this clonotype: Since it is a stray read in a library aimed at delta chains, this beta chain has a size that is not meaningful. The chain combines TRBV4-3 with TRBJ1-4; D ambiguous. The V gene's germline CDR1 is LGHNA and CDR2 YSLEER. Deletions cut 1 base from V and 0 bases from J, with 9 bases between. The CDR3 runs to 16 residues. This CDR3 reads CASSQGVGTTNEKLFF. The CDR3 nucleotides read TGCGCCAGCAGCCAAGGAGTAGGGACAACTAATGAAAAACTGTTTTTT.

To note about this clonotype: Since the library was made to target delta chains, this beta chain is a stray read and its abundance is not meaningful. V gene TRBV6-2 or TRBV6-3 combines with J gene TRBJ1-1, with D perhaps matching TRBD1 (6 bases). Looked up from germline, CDR1 is MNHEY and CDR2 is SVGEGT. Trimming left V 6 bases short and J 1 base short, with 15 bases between. The CDR3 extends over 15 amino acids. The CDR3 sequence is CASRRSGTQNTEAFF. CDR3 sequence (DNA): TGTGCCAGCAGAAGATCCGGGACACAGAACACTGAAGCTTTCTTT.

Comments on this clonotype: This beta chain turned up in a library designed for delta chains; as an off-target read, its abundance says little. The J gene is TRBJ2-5, the V gene TRBV7-2, with a possible D match to TRBD1 (5 bases). CDR3 length: 13 amino acids. V gave up 0 bases and J gave up 7 bases, with 9 bases separating them. Germline loops: CDR1 SGHTA, CDR2 FQGNSA. Here the CDR3 reads CASSLAPTGTQYF. As DNA, the CDR3 is TGTGCCAGCAGCTTAGCCCCCACAGGGACCCAGTACTTC.

With respect to this clonotype: This beta chain came through as a stray read in a library set up for delta chains, and its size says little. The rearrangement links TRBV7-2 to TRBJ1-4; D may be TRBD1 (6 bases). The CDR3 loop spans 14 amino acids. V lost 7 bases, J lost 4 bases, and 13 bases lay in between. CDR1 is SGHTA, CDR2 FQGNSA, per germline. This chain's CDR3 is CASKGGQDNEKLFF. CDR3 bases: TGTGCCAGCAAAGGGGGGCAGGATAATGAAAAACTGTTTTTT.

Details on this clonotype: Because the library targeted delta chains, this beta chain is an off-target read whose size means little. The V gene is TRBV2, the J gene TRBJ1-5; TRBD1 is a possible D gene (6 bases). This CDR3 spans 14 amino acids. CDR1 and CDR2 (germline): SNHLY, FYNNEI. Between the trimmed V and J ends, which lost 0 bases and 5 bases, there was a span of 8 bases. The CDR3 nucleotides are TGTGCCAGCAGTGAAGCAAGGACAGATCAGCCCCAGCATTTT. Protein product: CASSEARTDQPQHF.

Remarks on this clonotype: Since it is a stray read in a library aimed at delta chains, this beta chain has a size that is not meaningful. The V and J genes are TRBV12-3 or TRBV12-4 and TRBJ2-5; no clear D. The CDR3 consists of 14 residues. V lost 3 bases and J lost 4, with 12 bases in between. CDR3 region: CASSFVQLGETQYF. The CDR3 nucleotides are TGTGCCAGCAGTTTTGTACAGTTAGGAGAGACCCAGTACTTC.

This clonotype was detected a few times. This beta chain turned up in a library designed for delta chains; as an off-target read, its abundance says little. The chain has TRBV7-2 and TRBJ2-5, with D uncertain. Trimming removed 0 bases from V and 4 bases from J, with 6 bases in between. This CDR3 contains 13 residues. The germline CDR1 and CDR2 sequences are SGHTA and FQGNSA. The CDR3: CASSLAPTETQYF. The CDR3 nucleotides are TGTGCCAGCAGCTTAGCCCCCACAGAGACCCAGTACTTC.

Of note for this clonotype: Little can be read into the size of this beta chain, an off-target read in a library designed for delta chains. The rearrangement uses TRBV9 and TRBJ2-3, with D hard to call. The CDR3 spans 15 residues. In germline, CDR1 is SGDLS, CDR2 YYNGEE. Trimming left V 3 bases short and J 2 bases short, with 13 bases between. In DNA, the CDR3 is TGTGCCAGCAGCGATCACCCCCGCTTCACAGATACGCAGTATTTT. It translates to CASSDHPRFTDTQYF. Full variable domain (outside the CDR3, taken from reference TRBV9 and TRBJ2-3): DSGVTQTPKHLITATGQRVTLRCSPRSGDLSVYWYQQSLDQGLQFLIQYYNGEERAKGNILERFSAQQFPDLHSELNLSSLELGDSALYFCASSDHPRFTDTQYFGPGTRLTVL.

Details on this clonotype: Since the library was made to target delta chains, this beta chain is a stray read and its abundance is not meaningful. The J gene is TRBJ2-1, the V gene TRBV30; 7 bases fit TRBD2. J lost 10 bases, V lost 7 bases, and 7 bases had no gene match. The CDR3 spans 11 residues. Germline V gives CDR1 GTSNPN, CDR2 SVGIG (reference sequence). CDR3 region: CAFGLVEEQFF. CDR3 in DNA: TGTGCCTTCGGACTAGTTGAAGAGCAGTTCTTC.

In this sample, this clonotype turned up once. This beta chain turned up in a library designed for delta chains; as an off-target read, its abundance says little. V gene TRBV12-3 or TRBV12-4 combines with J gene TRBJ2-3; D not certain. The CDR3 is 13 amino acids. The ends were cut back, 4 bases at V and 2 bases at J, with 7 bases in the middle. The CDR3 DNA sequence: TGTGCCAGCAGTTCACCTAACACAGATACGCAGTATTTT. Translation gives CASSSPNTDTQYF.

As to this clonotype: As an off-target read in a library built for delta chains, this beta chain has a frequency of little significance. J is TRBJ1-5 and V is TRBV6-5; no clear D. In germline, CDR1 is MNHEY, CDR2 SVGAGI. The V and J ends lost 5 bases and 6 bases respectively, with 17 bases between them. This CDR3 is built from 15 residues. CDR3 in amino acids: CASSEMRARFQPQHF. The CDR3 DNA reads as TGTGCCAGCAGTGAAATGAGGGCCCGATTTCAGCCCCAGCATTTT.

On this clonotype itself: Since the library was made to target delta chains, this beta chain is a stray read and its abundance is not meaningful. This chain uses TRBV9 with TRBJ1-2; the match to TRBD1 covers 7 bases. V lost 4 bases to trimming and J lost 1 base; unmatched junction nucleotides: 4. The CDR3 is 14 residues long. Germline loops: CDR1 SGDLS, CDR2 YYNGEE. The CDR3: CASSSWDSNYGYTF. In DNA form, the CDR3 reads TGTGCCAGCAGCTCTTGGGACAGTAACTATGGCTACACCTTC.

A note on this clonotype: Little can be read into the size of this beta chain, an off-target read in a library designed for delta chains. This chain uses TRBV20-1 with TRBJ1-1; weak D call: TRBD1 (5 bases). Trimming pared 7 bases from V and 5 bases from J, leaving 14 bases between. From germline, CDR1 is DFQATT and CDR2 SNEGSKA (reference sequence). The length of the CDR3 is 12 residues. CDR3 amino acids: CSVSGAATEAFF. CDR3 sequence (DNA): TGCAGTGTTTCCGGGGCCGCTACTGAAGCTTTCTTT.

With regard to this clonotype: For a library built for delta chains, this beta chain is a stray read; little rests on its size. The chain is built from TRBV19 and TRBJ2-7, with TRBD1 matching 9 bases. The germline CDR1 and CDR2 sequences are LNHDA and SQIVND (reference sequence). This CDR3 region has 16 residues. V dropped 5 bases and J dropped 0; count of bases not matched to a gene: 8. CDR3 region: CASSRTGATFSYEQYF. The CDR3 coding sequence is TGTGCCAGTAGTCGGACAGGGGCGACCTTCTCCTACGAGCAGTACTTC.

Worth noting for this clonotype: This beta chain is a stray read from a library made for delta chains; its abundance is not meaningful. The rearrangement links TRBV4-1 to TRBJ2-3; 9 nucleotides align to TRBD2. V was pared by 4 bases and J by 5 bases, with 7 bases of the junction left unmatched. The CDR3 is 15 amino acids. The germline V gene has CDR1 MGHRA and CDR2 YSYEKL. The CDR3: CASSPETSGRDTQYF. The DNA for the CDR3 is TGCGCCAGCAGCCCCGAGACTAGCGGAAGAGATACGCAGTATTTT.